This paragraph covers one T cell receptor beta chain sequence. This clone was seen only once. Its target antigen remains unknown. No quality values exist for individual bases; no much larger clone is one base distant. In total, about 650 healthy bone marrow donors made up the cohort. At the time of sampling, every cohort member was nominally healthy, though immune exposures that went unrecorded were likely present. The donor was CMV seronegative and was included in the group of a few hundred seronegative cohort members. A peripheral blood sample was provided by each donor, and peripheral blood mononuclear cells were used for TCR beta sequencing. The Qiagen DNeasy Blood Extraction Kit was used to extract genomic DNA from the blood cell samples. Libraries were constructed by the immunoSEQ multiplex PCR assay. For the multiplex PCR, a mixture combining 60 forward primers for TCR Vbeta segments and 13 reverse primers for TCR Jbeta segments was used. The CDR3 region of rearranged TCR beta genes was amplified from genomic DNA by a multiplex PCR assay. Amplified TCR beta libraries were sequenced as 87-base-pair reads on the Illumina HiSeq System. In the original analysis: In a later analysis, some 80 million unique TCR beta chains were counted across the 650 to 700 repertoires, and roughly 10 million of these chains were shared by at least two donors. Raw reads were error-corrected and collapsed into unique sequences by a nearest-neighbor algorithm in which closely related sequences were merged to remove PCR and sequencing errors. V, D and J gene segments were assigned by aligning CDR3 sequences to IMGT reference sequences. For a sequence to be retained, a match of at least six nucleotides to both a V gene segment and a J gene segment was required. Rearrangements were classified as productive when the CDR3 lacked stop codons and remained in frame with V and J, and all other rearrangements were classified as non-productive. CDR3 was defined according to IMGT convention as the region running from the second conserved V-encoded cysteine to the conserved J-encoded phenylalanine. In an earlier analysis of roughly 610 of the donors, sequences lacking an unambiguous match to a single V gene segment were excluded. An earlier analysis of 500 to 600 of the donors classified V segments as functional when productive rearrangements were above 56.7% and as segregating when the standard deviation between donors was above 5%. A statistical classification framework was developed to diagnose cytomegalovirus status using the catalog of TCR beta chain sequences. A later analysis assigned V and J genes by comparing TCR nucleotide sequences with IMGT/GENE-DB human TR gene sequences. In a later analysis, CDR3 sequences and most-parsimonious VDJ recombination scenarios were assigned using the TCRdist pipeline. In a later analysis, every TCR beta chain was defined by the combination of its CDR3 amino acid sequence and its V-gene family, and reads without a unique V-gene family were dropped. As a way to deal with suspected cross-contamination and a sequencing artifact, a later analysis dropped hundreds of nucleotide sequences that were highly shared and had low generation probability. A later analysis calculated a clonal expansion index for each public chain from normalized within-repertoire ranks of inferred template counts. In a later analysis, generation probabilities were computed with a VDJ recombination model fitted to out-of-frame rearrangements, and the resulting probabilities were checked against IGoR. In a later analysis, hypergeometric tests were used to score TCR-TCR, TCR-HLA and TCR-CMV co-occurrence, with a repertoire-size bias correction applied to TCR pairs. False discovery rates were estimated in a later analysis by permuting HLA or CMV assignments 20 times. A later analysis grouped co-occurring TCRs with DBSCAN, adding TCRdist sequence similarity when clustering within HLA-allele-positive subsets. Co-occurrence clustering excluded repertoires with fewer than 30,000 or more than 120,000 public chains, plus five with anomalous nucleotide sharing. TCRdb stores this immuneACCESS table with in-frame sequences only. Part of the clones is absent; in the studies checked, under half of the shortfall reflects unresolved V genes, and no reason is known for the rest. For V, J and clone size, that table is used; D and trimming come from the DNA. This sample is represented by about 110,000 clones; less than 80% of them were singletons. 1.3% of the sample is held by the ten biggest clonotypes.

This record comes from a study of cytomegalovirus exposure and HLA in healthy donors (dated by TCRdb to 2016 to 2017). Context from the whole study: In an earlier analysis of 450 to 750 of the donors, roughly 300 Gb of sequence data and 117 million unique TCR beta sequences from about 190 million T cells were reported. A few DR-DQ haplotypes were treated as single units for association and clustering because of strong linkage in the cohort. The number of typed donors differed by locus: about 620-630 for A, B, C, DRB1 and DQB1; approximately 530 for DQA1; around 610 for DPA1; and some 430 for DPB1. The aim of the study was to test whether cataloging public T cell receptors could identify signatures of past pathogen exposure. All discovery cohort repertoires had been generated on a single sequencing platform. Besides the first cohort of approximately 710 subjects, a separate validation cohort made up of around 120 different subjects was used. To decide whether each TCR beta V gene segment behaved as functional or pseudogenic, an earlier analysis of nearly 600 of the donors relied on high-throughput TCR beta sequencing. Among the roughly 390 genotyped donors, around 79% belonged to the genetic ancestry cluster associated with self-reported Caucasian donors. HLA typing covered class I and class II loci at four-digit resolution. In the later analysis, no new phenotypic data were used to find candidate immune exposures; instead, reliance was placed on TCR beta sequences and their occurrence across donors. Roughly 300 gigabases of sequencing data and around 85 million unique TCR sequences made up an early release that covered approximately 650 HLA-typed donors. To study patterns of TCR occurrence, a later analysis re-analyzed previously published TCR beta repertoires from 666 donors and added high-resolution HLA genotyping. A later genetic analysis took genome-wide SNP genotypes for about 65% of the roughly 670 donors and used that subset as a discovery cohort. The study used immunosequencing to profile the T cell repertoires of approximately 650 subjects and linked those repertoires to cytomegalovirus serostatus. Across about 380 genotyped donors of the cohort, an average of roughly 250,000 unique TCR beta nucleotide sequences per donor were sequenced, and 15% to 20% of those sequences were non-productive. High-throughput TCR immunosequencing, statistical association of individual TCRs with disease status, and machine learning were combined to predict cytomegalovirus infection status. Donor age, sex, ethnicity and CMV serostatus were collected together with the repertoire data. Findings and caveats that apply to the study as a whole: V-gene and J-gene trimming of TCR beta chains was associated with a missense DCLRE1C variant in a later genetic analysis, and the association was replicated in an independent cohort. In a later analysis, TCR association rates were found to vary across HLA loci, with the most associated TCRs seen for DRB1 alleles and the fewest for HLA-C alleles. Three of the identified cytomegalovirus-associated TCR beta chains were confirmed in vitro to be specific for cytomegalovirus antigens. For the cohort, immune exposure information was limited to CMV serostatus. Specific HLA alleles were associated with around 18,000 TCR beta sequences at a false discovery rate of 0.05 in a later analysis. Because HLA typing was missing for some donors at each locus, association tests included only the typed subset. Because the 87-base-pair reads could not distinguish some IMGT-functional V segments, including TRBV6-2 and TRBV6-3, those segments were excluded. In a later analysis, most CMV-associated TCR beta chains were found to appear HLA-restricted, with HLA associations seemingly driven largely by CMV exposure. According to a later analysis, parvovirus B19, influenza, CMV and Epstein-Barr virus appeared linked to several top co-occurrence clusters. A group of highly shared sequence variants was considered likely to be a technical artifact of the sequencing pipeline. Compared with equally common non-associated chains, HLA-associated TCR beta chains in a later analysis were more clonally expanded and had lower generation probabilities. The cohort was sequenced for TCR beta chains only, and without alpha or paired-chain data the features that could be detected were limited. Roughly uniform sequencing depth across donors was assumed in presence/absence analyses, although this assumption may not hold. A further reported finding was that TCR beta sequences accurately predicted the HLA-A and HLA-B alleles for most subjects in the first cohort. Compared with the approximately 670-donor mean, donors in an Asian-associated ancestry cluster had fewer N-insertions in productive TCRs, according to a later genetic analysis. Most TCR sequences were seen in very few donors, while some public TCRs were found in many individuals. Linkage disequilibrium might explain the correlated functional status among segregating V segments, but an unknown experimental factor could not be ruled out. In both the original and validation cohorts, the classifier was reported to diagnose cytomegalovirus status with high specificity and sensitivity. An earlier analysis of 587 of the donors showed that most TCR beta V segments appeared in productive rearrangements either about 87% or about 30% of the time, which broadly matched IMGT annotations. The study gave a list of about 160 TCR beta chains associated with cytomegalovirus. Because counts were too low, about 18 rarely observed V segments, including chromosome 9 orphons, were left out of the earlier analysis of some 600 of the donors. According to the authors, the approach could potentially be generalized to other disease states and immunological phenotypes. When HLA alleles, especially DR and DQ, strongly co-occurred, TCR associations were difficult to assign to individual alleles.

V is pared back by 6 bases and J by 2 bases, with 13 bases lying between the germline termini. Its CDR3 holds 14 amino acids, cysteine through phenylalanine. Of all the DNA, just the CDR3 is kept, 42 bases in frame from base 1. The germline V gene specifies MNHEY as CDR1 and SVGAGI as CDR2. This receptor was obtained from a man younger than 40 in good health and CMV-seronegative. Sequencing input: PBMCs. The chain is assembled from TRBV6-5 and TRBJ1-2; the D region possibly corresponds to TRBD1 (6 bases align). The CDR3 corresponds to CASRPGTRNYGYTF. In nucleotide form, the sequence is TGTGCCAGCAGGCCCGGGACACGAAACTATGGCTACACCTTC.